This T cell receptor beta chain comes out of a study of blood T cell repertoires in COVID-19. Study-level background: Some COVID-19 samples were acute and others convalescent; all came from the United States, Italy and Spain.

The CDR3 is 14 residues long. CDR1 is SGHVS, CDR2 FQNEAQ, per germline. V was clipped by 3 bases and J by 4 bases, with 12 bases between them. How the authors handled the data: By means of reference gene primer amplification, nucleated cell counts were estimated. TCRdb keeps only in-frame clones here, not all; method: immunoSEQ multiplex PCR. V and J calls and clone size come straight from that table; D and trimming were deduced from the DNA. Seen here are over 450,000 clones, about 88% observed once, and the top ten hold roughly 8%. Followed over time, Seattle patients had been enrolled while infection was active.

The chain is built from TRBV7-8 and TRBJ1-1; tentative D call: TRBD1 (6 bases). Sequenced: peripheral blood. This TCR was sampled from a woman between 50 and 59 years old with COVID-19, enrolled during active disease. For the CDR3, the DNA is TGTGCCAGCAGCTTTCAGGTACAGGGCACTGAAGCTTTCTTT. Its translation: CASSFQVQGTEAFF.